A selection of T cell receptor beta chains follows, all from one sample in a study of Ad26.COV2.S vaccination and SARS-CoV-2 variants. The method was immunoSEQ multiplex PCR; TCRdb's version includes in-frame clones alone and lacks a portion of them. The sample has roughly 460,000 clones, 80% to 90% seen once. Material: peripheral blood, obtained in a trial of Ad26.COV2.S vaccine versus placebo. The receptors derive from a person aged 18-60 years who received the Ad26.COV2.S COVID-19 vaccine or a placebo. Both conserved end residues are part of each CDR3. The order of the fields is clone size, D gene, J gene, V gene, CDR3 DNA, CDR3 protein. D genes are given only for firm matches. The size entry is marked missing in some rows and otherwise reads once, few, many or a size class.

clone_size: .
d_call: TRBD2
j_call: TRBJ2-3
v_call: TRBV29-1
cdr3_nt: TGCAGCGTTGAAGAGGCCGTAGCGGGACCTAGCACAGATACGCAGTATTTT
cdr3_aa: CSVEEAVAGPSTDTQYF

clone_size: .
d_call: .
j_call: TRBJ2-2
v_call: TRBV30
cdr3_nt: TGTGCCTCTAAGCGGGTTTCCGCGAACACCGGGGAGCTGTTTTTT
cdr3_aa: CASKRVSANTGELFF

clone_size: once
d_call: .
j_call: TRBJ2-1
v_call: TRBV29-1
cdr3_nt: TGCAGCGTTGAAGATCCGTCGGGCAATGAGCAGTTCTTC
cdr3_aa: CSVEDPSGNEQFF

clone_size: .
d_call: .
j_call: TRBJ2-7
v_call: TRBV9
cdr3_nt: TGTGCCAGCAGCGTAGATCCAGGGGGGTCCTACGAGCAGTACTTC
cdr3_aa: CASSVDPGGSYEQYF

clone_size: .
d_call: TRBD1
j_call: TRBJ1-2
v_call: TRBV18
cdr3_nt: TGTGCCAGCTCATCCCCGGACAGGGTTCATTATGGCTACACCTTC
cdr3_aa: CASSSPDRVHYGYTF

clone_size: .
d_call: .
j_call: TRBJ1-2
v_call: TRBV21-1
cdr3_nt: TGTGCCAGCAGCGACCGGGACAGGGGAATTGGCTATGGCTACACCTTC
cdr3_aa: CASSDRDRGIGYGYTF

clone_size: .
d_call: .
j_call: TRBJ2-3
v_call: TRBV5-6
cdr3_nt: TGTGCCAGCAGCCCCCGTCCTCGTGGCGGCACAGATACGCAGTATTTT
cdr3_aa: CASSPRPRGGTDTQYF

clone_size: .
d_call: TRBD1
j_call: TRBJ1-1
v_call: TRBV5-8
cdr3_nt: TGTGCCAGCAGCCGAAGGGACAGTCTGAACACTGAAGCTTTCTTT
cdr3_aa: CASSRRDSLNTEAFF

clone_size: .
d_call: TRBD1
j_call: TRBJ2-1
v_call: TRBV7-3
cdr3_nt: TGTGCCAGCAGCTTTGACAGGGGATATGAGCAGTTCTTC
cdr3_aa: CASSFDRGYEQFF

clone_size: once
d_call: TRBD2
j_call: TRBJ2-7
v_call: TRBV11-2
cdr3_nt: TGTGCCAGCAGCTTGATTAGCGGGATCGGGTACGAGCAGTACTTC
cdr3_aa: CASSLISGIGYEQYF

clone_size: .
d_call: .
j_call: TRBJ1-2
v_call: TRBV5-1
cdr3_nt: TGCGCCAGCAGCCTGCTTGGTTTTGAAGGCTACACCTTC
cdr3_aa: CASSLLGFEGYTF

clone_size: .
d_call: .
j_call: TRBJ2-7
v_call: TRBV5-6
cdr3_nt: TGTGCCAGCAGCTGGGGGGTCTCCTACGAGCAGTACTTC
cdr3_aa: CASSWGVSYEQYF

clone_size: once
d_call: .
j_call: TRBJ1-2
v_call: TRBV15
cdr3_nt: TGTGCCACCAGCAGAGATCTAAGGGAAAACTATGGCTACACCTTC
cdr3_aa: CATSRDLRENYGYTF

clone_size: .
d_call: .
j_call: TRBJ2-3
v_call: TRBV7-2
cdr3_nt: TGTGCCAGCAGCTTGGTCCTTGGGTATGATACGCAGTATTTT
cdr3_aa: CASSLVLGYDTQYF